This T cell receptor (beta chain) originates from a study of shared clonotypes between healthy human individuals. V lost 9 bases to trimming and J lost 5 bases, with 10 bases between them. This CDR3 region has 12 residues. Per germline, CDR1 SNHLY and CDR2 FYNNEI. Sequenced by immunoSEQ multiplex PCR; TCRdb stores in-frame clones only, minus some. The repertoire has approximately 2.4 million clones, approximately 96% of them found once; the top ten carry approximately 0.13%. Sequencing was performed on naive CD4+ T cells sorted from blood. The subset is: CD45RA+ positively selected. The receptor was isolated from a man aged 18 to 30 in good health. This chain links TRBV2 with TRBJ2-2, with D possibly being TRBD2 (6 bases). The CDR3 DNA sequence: TGTGCCAGAGCGGGTCTAACCGGGGAGCTGTTTTTT. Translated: CARAGLTGELFF.